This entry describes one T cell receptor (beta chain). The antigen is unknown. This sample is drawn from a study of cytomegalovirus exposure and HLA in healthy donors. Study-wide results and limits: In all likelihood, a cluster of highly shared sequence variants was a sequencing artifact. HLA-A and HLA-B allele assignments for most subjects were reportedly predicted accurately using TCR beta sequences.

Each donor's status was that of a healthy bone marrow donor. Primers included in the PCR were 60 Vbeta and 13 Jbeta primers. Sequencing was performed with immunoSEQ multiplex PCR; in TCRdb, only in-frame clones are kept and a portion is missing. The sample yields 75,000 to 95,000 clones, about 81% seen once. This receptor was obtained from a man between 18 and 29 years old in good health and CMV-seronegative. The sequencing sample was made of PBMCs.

CDR3 DNA: TGTGCCAGCATTCCGGGACTAGCGGGAGCAAATACGCAGTATTTT. Encoded protein: CASIPGLAGANTQYF. This chain links TRBV6-6 with TRBJ2-3; 14 bases are shared with TRBD2. The CDR3 is 15 amino acids. CDR1 MNHNY and CDR2 SVGAGI come from the germline V gene (reference sequence). Trimming cost V 7 bases and J 7 bases; bases outside gene matches: 7.